This note documents a single T cell receptor (beta chain) sequence. The antigen is unknown. Sequencing used immunoSEQ multiplex PCR; TCRdb keeps in-frame clones, though not all of them. The sample lists around 200,000 clones, over 50% occurring once. The data belong to a study of shared clonotypes between healthy human individuals. Study-level results: Clonotypes shared by all four sorted-subset donors had higher generation probabilities than non-shared clonotypes. A limitation of the genetic and exposure-history diversity represented arose from few donors. Sample collection involved blood only; tissue repertoires are likely different.

CDR1 and CDR2 (germline): SGHVS, FNYEAQ. This CDR3 contains 17 residues. The V end lost 1 base, the J end lost 1 base, and 14 bases lay between the germline ends. Sample: memory CD4+ T cells sorted from blood. Subset described: CD45RA-negative fraction. This TCR was recovered from a man aged 25-40 years in good health. The chain has TRBV7-6 and TRBJ1-3; possibly TRBD1 for D (6 bases). The CDR3 loop is CASSLGSMGASGNTIYF. Written as DNA, the CDR3 is TGTGCCAGCAGCTTAGGGTCGATGGGGGCTTCTGGAAACACCATATATTTT. The full variable domain, completed using reference TRBV7-6 and TRBJ1-3, is GAGVSQSPRYKVTKRGQDVALRCDPISGHVSLYWYRQALGQGPEFLTYFNYEAQQDKSGLPNDRFSAERPEGSISTLTIQRTEQRDSAMYRCASSLGSMGASGNTIYFGEGSWLTVV.